The 13 T cell receptor beta chains presented below share a single source sample, sequenced in a study of blood T cell repertoires in COVID-19. The table came from immunoSEQ multiplex PCR; TCRdb's copy has only in-frame clones and leaves some out. The profile covers around 150,000 clones, with about 80% appearing a single time and around 2.2% taken by the ten largest. The material sequenced was peripheral blood. All receptors derive from a man in his sixties or seventies with acute or convalescent COVID-19.

The chain links TRBV27 to TRBJ1-2; 7 positions agree with TRBD1. The V gene's germline CDR1 is MNHEY and CDR2 SMNVEV (reference sequence). J was trimmed by 4 bases and V by 5 bases; bases with no gene match: 10. The CDR3 covers 15 residues. CDR3 residues: CASSRQGWDLYGYTF. CDR3 DNA: TGTGCCAGCAGTCGACAGGGATGGGACCTCTATGGCTACACCTTC.

The rearrangement joins TRBV14 to TRBJ2-1, with D maybe TRBD2 (6 bases). This CDR3 is 14 amino acids long. Germline-derived CDR1 and CDR2 are SGHDN and FVKESK. Trimming removed 6 bases from V and 4 bases from J, with 13 bases in between. The CDR3 DNA sequence: TGTGCCAGCAGTCCCGGGACTTTTTACAATGAGCAGTTCTTC. Its translation is CASSPGTFYNEQFF.

The chain uses TRBV2 and TRBJ1-1; 12 bases fit TRBD1. The trim removed 8 bases at V and 4 bases at J, leaving 14 bases unmatched. Germline V CDR1 and CDR2: SNHLY, FYNNEI. This CDR3 has 17 amino acids. The CDR3 region has the DNA TGTGCCAGCGTTCCCGGGACAGGGGGCGTTTGGGGCACTGAAGCTTTCTTT. Translating it yields CASVPGTGGVWGTEAFF.

This chain uses TRBV28 with TRBJ1-5; unclear D gene. The CDR3 has 15 amino acids. CDR1 is MDHEN, CDR2 SYDVKM, per germline. The germline V and J ends were trimmed by 5 bases and 2 bases, with 13 bases remaining between them. The CDR3 region has the DNA TGTGCCAGCAGTCCCGCCCGGGAGGGCAATCAGCCCCAGCATTTT. Translation: CASSPAREGNQPQHF.

This clone was observed a few times. J is TRBJ2-3 and V is TRBV20-1; D not resolved. The ends were cut back, 5 bases at V and 10 bases at J, with 10 bases in the middle. Germline V gene data show CDR1 as DFQATT and CDR2 as SNEGSKA (reference sequence). The CDR3 consists of 10 residues. In nucleotides, the CDR3 is TGCAGTGCTGAGAAGACTTCGCAGTATTTT. Its translation: CSAEKTSQYF.

This chain uses TRBV27 with TRBJ2-5; 7 bases map to TRBD1. J was trimmed by 4 bases and V by 6 bases; bases with no gene match: 11. Germline V gene sequence: CDR1 MNHEY, CDR2 SMNVEV (reference sequence). The CDR3 is 15 amino acids. The CDR3 here is CASRKQGTEAETQYF. CDR3 nucleotide sequence: TGTGCCAGCAGAAAACAAGGGACAGAAGCAGAGACCCAGTACTTC.

This clone has just one count. The rearrangement uses TRBV6-5 and TRBJ2-4, with 8 bases matching TRBD1. This CDR3 spans 15 amino acids. V lost 5 bases to trimming and J lost 6 bases; unmatched junction nucleotides: 9. Germline CDR1 is MNHEY and CDR2 is SVGAGI. This chain's CDR3 is CASSPGQGGSNIQYF. The CDR3 region has the DNA TGTGCCAGCAGTCCCGGACAGGGCGGGTCAAACATTCAGTACTTC.

The chain carries TRBV9 and TRBJ1-2, with D possibly TRBD1 on 6 matching bases. The V gene lost 0 bases and the J gene lost 4 bases, with 13 bases spanning the gap. CDR3 length: 15 amino acids. Germline V gives CDR1 SGDLS, CDR2 YYNGEE. The CDR3 region has the DNA TGTGCCAGCAGCGTAGACTTGGACAGCCGCTATGGCTACACCTTC. Amino acids: CASSVDLDSRYGYTF.

This chain joins TRBV2 and TRBJ1-2; TRBD1 aligns across 7 bases. CDR3 size: 16 residues. The germline V gene encodes CDR1 SNHLY and CDR2 FYNNEI. The trim removed 7 bases at V and 0 bases at J, leaving 11 bases unmatched. The chain's CDR3 is CASTTDTGAANYGYTF. The CDR3 DNA reads TGTGCCAGCACAACAGATACAGGGGCAGCTAACTATGGCTACACCTTC.

The chain joins TRBV6-6 to TRBJ1-4; D uncertain. This CDR3 has 14 residues. Deletions cut 2 bases from V and 8 bases from J, with 12 bases between. From germline, CDR1 is MNHNY and CDR2 SVGAGI (reference sequence). CDR3 sequence: CASSYLGQKEKLFF. The DNA for the CDR3 is TGTGCCAGCAGTTACCTTGGGCAGAAAGAAAAACTGTTTTTT.

The chain recombines TRBV19 with TRBJ2-5, with D possibly matching TRBD1 (7 bases). Between the trimmed V and J ends, which lost 7 bases and 2 bases, there was a span of 17 bases. The CDR3 spans 15 residues. The germline CDR1 and CDR2 sequences are LNHDA and SQIVND (reference sequence). The CDR3 loop is CASTQGGQPQETQYF. The CDR3 DNA follows: TGTGCCAGTACCCAGGGGGGACAGCCTCAAGAGACCCAGTACTTC.

The V call is TRBV4-1, the J call TRBJ2-3; TRBD2 is a possible D gene (6 bases). The germline V and J ends were trimmed by 1 base and 2 bases, with 13 bases remaining between them. The germline gives CDR1 MGHRA, CDR2 YSYEKL. This CDR3 has 16 amino acids. The CDR3 region has the DNA TGCGCCAGCAGCCAAGGACCGGGACTGAACACAGATACGCAGTATTTT. It specifies CASSQGPGLNTDTQYF.

This chain connects TRBV28 to TRBJ2-1; TRBD2 matches 11 bases. From germline, CDR1 is MDHEN and CDR2 SYDVKM. Losses at the gene ends were 7 bases for V and 5 bases for J; bases not matched to a gene: 10. The CDR3 contains 16 residues. The CDR3 here is CASKGEGLADNNEQFF. CDR3 in DNA: TGTGCCAGCAAGGGTGAGGGACTAGCGGATAACAATGAGCAGTTCTTC. The full variable domain, in which reference TRBV28 and TRBJ2-1 provide the parts outside the CDR3, is DVKVTQSSRYLVKRTGEKVFLECVQDMDHENMFWYRQDPGLGLRLIYFSYDVKMKEKGDIPEGYSVSREKKERFSLILESASTNQTSMYLCASKGEGLADNNEQFFGPGTRLTVL.